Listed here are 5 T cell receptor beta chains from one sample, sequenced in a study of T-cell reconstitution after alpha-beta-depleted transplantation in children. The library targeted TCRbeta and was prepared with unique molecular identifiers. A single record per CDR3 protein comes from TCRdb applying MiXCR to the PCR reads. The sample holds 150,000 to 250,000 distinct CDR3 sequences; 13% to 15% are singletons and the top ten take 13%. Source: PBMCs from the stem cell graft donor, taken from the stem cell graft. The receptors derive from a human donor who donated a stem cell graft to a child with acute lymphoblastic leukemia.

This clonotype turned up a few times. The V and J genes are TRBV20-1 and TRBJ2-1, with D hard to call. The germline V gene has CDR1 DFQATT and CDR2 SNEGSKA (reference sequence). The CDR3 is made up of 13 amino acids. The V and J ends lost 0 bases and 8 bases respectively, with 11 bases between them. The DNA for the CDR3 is TGCAGTGCTAGAGATTTGCACGGCGATGAGCAGTTCTTC. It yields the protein CSARDLHGDEQFF.

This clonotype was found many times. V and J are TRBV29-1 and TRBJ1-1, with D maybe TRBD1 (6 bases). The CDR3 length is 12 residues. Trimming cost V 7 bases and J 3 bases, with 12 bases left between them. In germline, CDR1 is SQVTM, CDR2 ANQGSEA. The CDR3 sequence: CSAKRQDTEAFF. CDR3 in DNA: TGCAGCGCAAAGAGACAGGACACTGAAGCTTTCTTT.

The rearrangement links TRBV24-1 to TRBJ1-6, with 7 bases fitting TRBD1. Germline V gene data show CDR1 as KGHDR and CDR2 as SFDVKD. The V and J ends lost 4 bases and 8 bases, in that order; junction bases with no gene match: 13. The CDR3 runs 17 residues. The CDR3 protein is CATSDLDRLHWDSPLHF. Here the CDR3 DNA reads TGTGCCACCAGTGACCTGGACAGGCTTCATTGGGATTCACCCCTCCACTTT.

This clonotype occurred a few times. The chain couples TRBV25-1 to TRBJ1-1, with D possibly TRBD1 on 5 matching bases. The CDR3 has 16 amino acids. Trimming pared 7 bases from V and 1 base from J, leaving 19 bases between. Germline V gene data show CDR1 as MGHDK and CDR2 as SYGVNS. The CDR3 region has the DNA TGTGCCAGCACCGCCCGGGAAGGAACAGGGAACACTGAAGCTTTCTTT. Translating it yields CASTAREGTGNTEAFF. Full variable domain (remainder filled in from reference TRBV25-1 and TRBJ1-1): EADIYQTPRYLVIGTGKKITLECSQTMGHDKMYWYQQDPGMELHLIHYSYGVNSTEKGDLSSESTVSRIRTEHFPLTLESARPSHTSQYLCASTAREGTGNTEAFFGQGTRLTVV.

CDR3 nucleotide sequence: TGCGCCAGCTCTGCATTTCCTAGCGGACAAGAGACCCAGTACTTC. Translated, it gives CASSAFPSGQETQYF. The chain links TRBV10-2 to TRBJ2-5; TRBD2 matches at 7 bases. The CDR3 consists of 15 residues. Germline CDR1 is WSHSY and CDR2 is SAAADI. Unmatched junction bases numbered 11, after V lost 8 bases and J lost 2 bases.